These 14 T cell receptor beta chains came from one sample sequenced in a study of blood T cell repertoires in COVID-19 (TCRdb year 2020). Receptors were amplified or captured by the immunoSEQ multiplex PCR assay. The table was pulled from immuneACCESS by TCRdb, which kept in-frame rearrangements only. Such tables lose some clones; where checked, under half of the loss comes from unresolved V genes, and the rest has no known cause. In all, the sample holds about 40,000 clones, and roughly 86% of those were seen once. The ten largest clones represent 19% of the sample. Material: peripheral blood. The origin of the receptors is a man aged 50 to 60 in a cohort sampled during active COVID-19.

This rearrangement joins TRBV6-5 to TRBJ2-1, with D hard to call. There are 13 residues in the CDR3. Germline CDR1 is MNHEY and CDR2 is SVGAGI. The V end was cut by 0 bases, the J end by 7 bases, with 7 bases between. The CDR3 loop reads CASSYSRRNEQFF. The CDR3 nucleotides read TGTGCCAGCAGTTACTCACGTCGGAATGAGCAGTTCTTC.

The chain links TRBV4-3 to TRBJ1-2; D might be TRBD1 (6 bases). The CDR3 extends over 16 amino acids. Germline V CDR1 and CDR2: LGHNA, YSLEER. V shed 0 bases and J shed 4 bases, with 15 bases lying between them. The CDR3 DNA follows: TGCGCCAGCAGCCAAGATGCGTACAGGGTGATCTATGGCTACACCTTC. The encoded protein is CASSQDAYRVIYGYTF.

The chain has TRBV5-1 and TRBJ2-5; 11 positions agree with TRBD2. J was trimmed by 5 bases and V by 1 base; bases with no gene match: 4. The CDR3 spans 15 residues. CDR1 and CDR2 from the germline V gene are SGHRS and YFSETQ. The CDR3 here is CASSLFSGGAETQYF. For the CDR3, the DNA is TGCGCCAGCAGCTTGTTTAGCGGGGGGGCGGAGACCCAGTACTTC.

The chain employs TRBV19 and TRBJ2-5, with 12 bases fitting TRBD2. The CDR3 is 16 residues long. Germline CDR1 LNHDA, CDR2 SQIVND (reference sequence). The ends lost 3 bases at V and 1 base at J; junction bases unmatched: 3. The CDR3 protein is CASSIGLAGFQETQYF. CDR3 coding DNA: TGTGCCAGTAGTATCGGACTAGCGGGGTTCCAAGAGACCCAGTACTTC. Filled out from reference TRBV19 and TRBJ2-5, the complete variable domain reads DGGITQSPKYLFRKEGQNVTLSCEQNLNHDAMYWYRQDPGQGLRLIYYSQIVNDFQKGDIAEGYSVSREKKESFPLTVTSAQKNPTAFYLCASSIGLAGFQETQYFGPGTRLLVL.

The rearrangement joins TRBV11-3 to TRBJ2-7; 7 nucleotides agree with TRBD2. The CDR3 spans 17 residues. In germline, CDR1 is SGHNT, CDR2 YENEEA. Unmatched junction bases numbered 14, after V lost 4 bases and J lost 2 bases. CDR3 sequence: CASSSRGGAGRPYEQYF. The CDR3 nucleotides are TGTGCCAGCAGCTCCCGCGGAGGAGCGGGGAGGCCCTACGAGCAGTACTTC.

The rearrangement links TRBV6-5 to TRBJ2-2; D is possibly TRBD2 (6 bases). V was trimmed by 2 bases and J by 5 bases, leaving 6 bases between them. The CDR3 covers 13 residues. CDR1 and CDR2 (germline): MNHEY, SVGAGI. CDR3 protein: CASSYGRTGELFF. In DNA form, the CDR3 reads TGTGCCAGCAGTTACGGGAGGACCGGGGAGCTGTTTTTT.

CDR3 sequence reads: CASSRNTADYGYTF. In DNA, the CDR3 is TGCGCCAGCAGCCGGAATACAGCTGACTATGGCTACACCTTC. The rearrangement links TRBV4-3 to TRBJ1-2; no reliable D call. Trimming took 4 bases from V and 3 from J, leaving 12 bases between them. The germline gives CDR1 LGHNA, CDR2 YSLEER. The CDR3 has 14 amino acids.

The chain carries TRBV7-3 and TRBJ2-2; TRBD1 might be the D (5 bases). V lost 1 base and J lost 6, with 6 bases in between. The CDR3 runs to 13 residues. Germline CDR1 reads SGHTA; CDR2 reads FQGTGA. The CDR3 spells CASSLIGAGELFF. CDR3 DNA: TGTGCCAGCAGCTTAATAGGGGCCGGGGAGCTGTTTTTT. The complete variable domain, with remaining parts taken from reference TRBV7-3 and TRBJ2-2, reads GAGVSQTPSNKVTEKGKYVELRCDPISGHTALYWYRQSLGQGPEFLIYFQGTGAADDSGLPNDRFFAVRPEGSVSTLKIQRTERGDSAVYLCASSLIGAGELFFGEGSRLTVL.

This clone was seen only a few times. This sequence joins TRBV7-8 and TRBJ1-5; no clear D gene. The ends were cut back, 5 bases at V and 4 bases at J, with 9 bases in the middle. The CDR3 sequence is 13 residues long. Germline assignment: CDR1 SGHVS and CDR2 FQNEAQ. CDR3 sequence reads: CASSLQQNQPQHF. CDR3 DNA sequence: TGTGCCAGCAGCCTCCAACAGAATCAGCCCCAGCATTTT.

The chain uses TRBV6-4 and TRBJ2-1, with TRBD1 matching 8 bases. The germline gives CDR1 MRHNA, CDR2 SNTAGT. The CDR3 has 14 amino acids. V gave up 6 bases and J gave up 6 bases; unmatched junction bases: 7. CDR3 in DNA: TGTGCCAGCAGGGCTGGACAGGGTCTCAATGAGCAGTTCTTC. Translation gives CASRAGQGLNEQFF.

CDR3 DNA sequence: TGTGCCAGCAGCTCACCCCTAGAGCGGGGCGGGGAGCTGTTTTTT. Translated: CASSSPLERGGELFF. The chain has TRBV13 and TRBJ2-2, with TRBD2 identical over 7 bases. The J segment lost 7 bases and the V segment lost 4 bases, leaving 9 bases of the junction unmatched. The CDR3 sequence is 15 residues long. The germline gives CDR1 PRHDT, CDR2 FYEKMQ (reference sequence).

This chain links TRBV7-9 with TRBJ1-1; D perhaps matches TRBD1 (6 bases). V lost 2 bases and J 1 base, leaving 11 bases between the germline ends. Germline CDR1 SEHNR, CDR2 FQNEAQ (reference sequence). This CDR3 spans 15 amino acids. CDR3 loop: CASSLTGTANTEAFF. In DNA form, the CDR3 reads TGTGCCAGCAGCTTAACAGGGACCGCGAACACTGAAGCTTTCTTT.

The gene calls are TRBV30 and TRBJ1-2, with 10 bases aligning to TRBD1. This CDR3 has 16 amino acids. V shed 1 base and J 2 bases; nucleotides not matched to a gene: 7. Germline V gives CDR1 GTSNPN, CDR2 SVGIG (reference sequence). The CDR3 loop reads CAWSGETGGPNYGYTF. CDR3 DNA: TGTGCCTGGAGTGGGGAGACAGGGGGCCCCAACTATGGCTACACCTTC.

The rearrangement links TRBV4-1 to TRBJ2-1, with D maybe TRBD2 (6 bases). The ends were cut back, 6 bases at V and 6 bases at J, with 18 bases in the middle. CDR1 and CDR2 from the germline V gene are MGHRA and YSYEKL. The length of the CDR3 is 15 residues. CDR3 coding DNA: TGCGCCAGCAGACCAAACCGGGGGTCGGGCAATGAGCAGTTCTTC. Its translation is CASRPNRGSGNEQFF.